Below, 2 T cell receptor beta chains from the same sample are listed, as sequenced in a study of T cells after posttransplantation cyclophosphamide. The table came from immunoSEQ multiplex PCR; TCRdb's copy has only in-frame clones and leaves some out. The data contain about 15,000 clones, about nine tenths of them singletons. Methotrexate plus calcineurin inhibitor accompanied controls' myeloablative marrow transplants; sampling was 1 year later. This specimen was PBMCs, taken after an allogeneic stem cell transplant with a calcineurin inhibitor and methotrexate. These receptors were collected from a male patient in his fifties or sixties who received an allogeneic stem cell transplant from an unrelated donor, was CMV-positive, and had chronic GVHD only. The T cells may partly be graft donor cells.

This clone was observed a few times. The chain joins TRBV7-9 to TRBJ1-2, with a tentative D call TRBD1 (6 bases). V dropped 2 bases and J dropped 6 bases, with 10 bases sitting between them. The germline CDR1 and CDR2 sequences are SEHNR and FQNEAQ (reference sequence). The CDR3 has 13 amino acids. CDR3 residues: CASSLRGWDGYTF. The CDR3 DNA reads TGTGCCAGCAGCTTAAGGGGGTGGGATGGCTACACCTTC.

This clone was seen only a few times. The chain has TRBV27 and TRBJ2-2; D unresolved. This CDR3 contains 15 residues. CDR1 and CDR2 from the germline V gene are MNHEY and SMNVEV (reference sequence). The germline V and J ends were trimmed by 1 base and 0 bases, with 6 bases remaining between them. Here the CDR3 DNA reads TGTGCCAGCAGTTTATTAGCTTCGAACACCGGGGAGCTGTTTTTT. Its translation: CASSLLASNTGELFF.